Following are 21 T cell receptor beta chains from one sample sequenced in a study of sequential checkpoint blockade in melanoma. Noted treatment: randomized to nivolumab then ipilimumab (arm A) or the reverse (arm B). Assay used: immunoSEQ multiplex PCR; TCRdb lists only in-frame clones, some missing. The sample shows 2,200 or so clones, approximately 58% of them seen only once. Sequenced material: CD8+ T cells sorted from blood (inferred from file names), taken from a patient given nivolumab and ipilimumab in sequence. The receptors here all came from a human patient with melanoma. Some clones in this sample may be carry-over from other donors' samples.

This clone was counted a few times. The chain employs TRBV9 and TRBJ1-2, with no clear D. V gave up 3 bases and J gave up 6 bases, with 9 bases separating them. The germline CDR1 and CDR2 sequences are SGDLS and YYNGEE. The CDR3 runs to 12 residues. The CDR3 reads CASSALSHGYTF. CDR3 sequence (DNA): TGTGCCAGCAGCGCACTAAGCCATGGCTACACCTTC.

This chain connects TRBV2 to TRBJ2-7, with D perhaps matching TRBD1 (5 bases). The CDR3 runs 15 residues. Deletions cut 3 bases from V and 2 bases from J, with 14 bases between. Germline V gives CDR1 SNHLY, CDR2 FYNNEI. The CDR3 region is CASSEQGDRTYEQYF. The CDR3 DNA follows: TGTGCCAGCAGTGAGCAAGGCGACAGAACCTACGAGCAGTACTTC.

The V call is TRBV5-4, the J call TRBJ2-1, with a weak D call TRBD1 (6 bases). Germline V CDR1 and CDR2: SGHNT, YYREEE (reference sequence). This CDR3 has 16 residues. V lost 4 bases and J 4 bases, leaving 18 bases between the germline ends. CDR3 in DNA: TGTGCCAGCAGCCAGCCAAAGGGACAAGGGTACAATGAGCAGTTCTTC. Protein product: CASSQPKGQGYNEQFF. Supplemented by reference TRBV5-4 and TRBJ2-1, the full variable domain reads ETGVTQSPTHLIKTRGQQVTLRCSSQSGHNTVSWYQQALGQGPQFIFQYYREEENGRGNFPPRFSGLQFPNYSSELNVNALELDDSALYLCASSQPKGQGYNEQFFGPGTRLTVL.

The chain uses TRBV27 and TRBJ2-7, with 7 bases fitting TRBD2. The germline gives CDR1 MNHEY, CDR2 SMNVEV (reference sequence). The V and J ends lost 6 bases and 1 base, in that order; junction bases with no gene match: 9. There are 15 residues in the CDR3. The CDR3 DNA reads TGTGCCAGCAGCCCTCTCGGCGGGAGTTCCTACGAGCAGTACTTC. Protein product: CASSPLGGSSYEQYF.

The V and J genes are TRBV7-2 and TRBJ2-7; 9 bases map to TRBD1. V gave up 1 base and J gave up 4 bases; unmatched junction bases: 5. Per the germline V gene, CDR1 is SGHTA and CDR2 is FQGNSA. This CDR3 spans 15 amino acids. CDR3 bases: TGTGCCAGCAGCTTAGGGGCGGGACAGGGATACGAGCAGTACTTC. Translated: CASSLGAGQGYEQYF.

CDR3 protein: CASSLASGAYEQYF. The CDR3 DNA reads TGTGCCAGCAGCTTAGCATCCGGGGCCTACGAGCAGTACTTC. This chain connects TRBV7-9 to TRBJ2-7; tentatively, D is TRBD2 (5 bases). CDR3 size: 14 residues. Trimming cost V 0 bases and J 2 bases, with 8 bases left between them. In germline, CDR1 is SEHNR, CDR2 FQNEAQ (reference sequence).

The chain couples TRBV7-6 to TRBJ1-6, with 7 bases identical to TRBD1. The V gene's germline CDR1 is SGHVS and CDR2 FNYEAQ. This CDR3 has 15 amino acids. V lost 4 bases to trimming and J lost 6 bases; unmatched junction nucleotides: 6. The CDR3 is CASSSPRQGNSPLHF. The CDR3 DNA is TGTGCCAGCAGCTCGCCTCGACAGGGTAATTCACCCCTCCACTTT.

The chain uses TRBV14 and TRBJ1-2; 9 nucleotides agree with TRBD1. V lost 0 bases and J lost 2; bases outside the gene matches: 13. CDR1 and CDR2 from the germline V gene are SGHDN and FVKESK. The CDR3 totals 19 residues. The CDR3: CASSQDPLGTGLSNYGYTF. CDR3 in DNA: TGTGCCAGCAGCCAAGACCCGCTGGGGACAGGGCTATCCAACTATGGCTACACCTTC.

For the CDR3, the DNA is TGCGCCAGCAGCCAAGACAGGGTTGGTGGTGTAAGGTACTTC. The encoded protein is CASSQDRVGGVRYF. This chain joins TRBV4-3 and TRBJ2-7, with D possibly matching TRBD1 (5 bases). CDR1 and CDR2 (germline): LGHNA, YSLEER. V lost 0 bases, J lost 12 bases, and 18 bases lay in between. The CDR3 has 14 residues.

The chain couples TRBV18 to TRBJ1-1; tentatively, D is TRBD1 (5 bases). V lost 6 bases to trimming and J lost 5 bases, with 7 bases between them. The CDR3 has 11 residues. CDR1 and CDR2 from the germline V gene are KGHSH and LQKENI. In DNA, the CDR3 is TGTGCCAGCTCGGAGGGGACTGAAGCTTTCTTT. Its protein is CASSEGTEAFF.

The chain uses TRBV7-9 and TRBJ1-4, with TRBD1 matching 10 bases. CDR3 length: 15 residues. The V and J ends lost 5 bases and 8 bases, in that order; junction bases with no gene match: 8. The V gene's germline CDR1 is SEHNR and CDR2 FQNEAQ (reference sequence). CDR3 loop: CASSAGQGLREKLFF. For the CDR3, the DNA is TGTGCCAGCAGCGCGGGACAGGGGCTCAGGGAAAAACTGTTTTTT.

The J gene is TRBJ2-7, the V gene TRBV2; 9 nucleotides match TRBD1. Germline V gives CDR1 SNHLY, CDR2 FYNNEI. V was pared by 3 bases and J by 0 bases, with 3 bases of the junction left unmatched. This CDR3 has 15 amino acids. The CDR3: CASSERQGGSYEQYF. CDR3 nucleotides: TGTGCCAGCAGTGAGCGACAGGGGGGCTCCTACGAGCAGTACTTC.

As DNA, the CDR3 is TGTGCCAGCAGTCCTGACAGGGGGCAAAGGGGTTCACCCCTCCACTTT. The encoded protein is CASSPDRGQRGSPLHF. The chain links TRBV28 to TRBJ1-6; 10 bases agree with TRBD1. The CDR3 loop spans 16 amino acids. CDR1 and CDR2 (germline): MDHEN, SYDVKM. Losses at the gene ends were 5 bases for V and 9 bases for J; bases not matched to a gene: 10.

The chain carries TRBV5-6 and TRBJ1-4; 11 bases align to TRBD1. In germline, CDR1 is SGHDT, CDR2 YYEEEE. There are 16 residues in the CDR3. V dropped 0 bases and J dropped 5; count of bases not matched to a gene: 3. CDR3: CASSLGTGGANEKLFF. The CDR3 coding sequence is TGTGCCAGCAGCTTGGGGACAGGGGGCGCGAATGAAAAACTGTTTTTT.

The chain is built from TRBV5-1 and TRBJ1-3; maybe TRBD1 (6 bases). The V gene lost 3 bases and the J gene lost 0 bases, with 16 bases spanning the gap. CDR1 SGHRS and CDR2 YFSETQ come from the germline V gene. This CDR3 contains 17 residues. CDR3 coding DNA: TGCGCCAGCAGCTCTGGACAGCCTGGAAACTCTGGAAACACCATATATTTT. It is translated as CASSSGQPGNSGNTIYF.

The chain employs TRBV25-1 and TRBJ1-1, with unresolved D. This CDR3 region has 13 residues. V lost 6 bases to trimming and J lost 4 bases, with 12 bases between them. In germline, CDR1 is MGHDK, CDR2 SYGVNS. CDR3 amino acids: CASSLDGGTEAFF. CDR3 nucleotides: TGTGCCAGCAGCCTCGATGGCGGCACTGAAGCTTTCTTT.

This clone was seen once. The chain carries TRBV5-5 and TRBJ2-7, with D tentatively TRBD2 (5 bases). Germline assignment: CDR1 SGHKS and CDR2 YYEKEE (reference sequence). Trimming left V 3 bases short and J 3 bases short, with 13 bases between. CDR3 length: 14 residues. The CDR3: CASSSLGNNYEQYF. CDR3 bases: TGTGCCAGCAGCTCCCTCGGGAACAACTACGAGCAGTACTTC.

CDR3 protein: CASSFPLGGDGYTF. DNA of the CDR3: TGTGCCAGCAGCTTCCCTTTAGGGGGGGATGGCTACACCTTC. The rearrangement links TRBV7-9 to TRBJ1-2, with D perhaps TRBD1 (6 bases). The CDR3 loop spans 14 amino acids. Germline V gene lookup returns CDR1 SEHNR and CDR2 FQNEAQ (reference sequence). Deletions cut 3 bases from V and 6 bases from J, with 14 bases between.

The CDR3 DNA is TGTGCCAGTAGTACAACCACCCGGGACAGGGAATACGAGCAGTACTTC. This sequence encodes CASSTTTRDREYEQYF. This chain links TRBV19 with TRBJ2-7; 9 bases align to TRBD1. With V trimmed by 4 bases and J by 4 bases, 11 bases remained unmatched. The germline CDR1 and CDR2 sequences are LNHDA and SQIVND (reference sequence). This CDR3 comprises 16 residues.

The chain combines TRBV6-5 with TRBJ2-7; D possibly corresponds to TRBD1 (8 bases). V was cut by 2 bases and J by 7 bases, with 15 bases left in between. This CDR3 comprises 14 residues. Germline V CDR1 and CDR2: MNHEY, SVGAGI. CDR3 coding DNA: TGTGCCAGCAGTTACGGACAGGGAGGGGGGGAGCAGTACTTC. Residues: CASSYGQGGGEQYF.

The rearrangement uses TRBV7-9 and TRBJ1-1, with unresolved D. There are 13 residues in the CDR3. V lost 4 bases and J 1 base, leaving 7 bases between the germline ends. Germline CDR1 reads SEHNR; CDR2 reads FQNEAQ (reference sequence). For the CDR3, the DNA is TGTGCCAGCAGCTCCAGAGGGAACACTGAAGCTTTCTTT. This sequence encodes CASSSRGNTEAFF.